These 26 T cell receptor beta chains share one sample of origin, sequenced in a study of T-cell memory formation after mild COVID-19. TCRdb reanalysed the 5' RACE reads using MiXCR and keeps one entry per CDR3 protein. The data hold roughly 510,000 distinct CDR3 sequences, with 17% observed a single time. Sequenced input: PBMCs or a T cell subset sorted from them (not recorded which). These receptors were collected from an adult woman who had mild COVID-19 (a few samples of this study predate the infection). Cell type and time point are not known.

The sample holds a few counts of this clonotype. DNA of the CDR3: TGTGCCAGCAGCGTAGGGGGGAGGTTGGGACTGATCACGCAGTATTTT. It encodes CASSVGGRLGLITQYF. The V and J genes are TRBV9 and TRBJ2-3; possibly TRBD2 for D (6 bases). Germline CDR1 SGDLS, CDR2 YYNGEE. The CDR3 loop spans 16 amino acids. Trimming removed 0 bases at V and 9 bases at J, with 20 bases between.

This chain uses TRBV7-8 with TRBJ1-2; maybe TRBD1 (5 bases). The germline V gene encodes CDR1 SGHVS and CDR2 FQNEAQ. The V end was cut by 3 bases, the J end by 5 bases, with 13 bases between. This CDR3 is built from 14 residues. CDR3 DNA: TGTGCCAGCAGCTTCGCAGACAGCCTATATGGCTACACCTTC. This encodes CASSFADSLYGYTF. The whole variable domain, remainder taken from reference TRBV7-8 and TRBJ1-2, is GAGVSQSPRYKVAKRGQDVALRCDPISGHVSLFWYQQALGQGPEFLTYFQNEAQLDKSGLPSDRFFAERPEGSVSTLKIQRTQQEDSAVYLCASSFADSLYGYTFGSGTRLTVV.

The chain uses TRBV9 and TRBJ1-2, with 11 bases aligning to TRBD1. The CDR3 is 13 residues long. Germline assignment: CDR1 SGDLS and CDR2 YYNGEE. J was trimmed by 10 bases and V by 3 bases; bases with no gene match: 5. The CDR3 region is CASSEGTGGNYTF. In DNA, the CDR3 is TGTGCCAGCAGCGAGGGGACAGGGGGGAACTACACCTTC.

CDR3 coding DNA: TGTGCCAGCAGTTACGGTCGGGGGGGCCTCCGGCCCCAGCATTTT. As protein: CASSYGRGGLRPQHF. The J gene is TRBJ1-5, the V gene TRBV6-2 or TRBV6-3; tentatively, D is TRBD1 (6 bases). Trimming stripped 2 bases from V and 9 bases from J, with 17 bases between. This CDR3 has 15 amino acids. Looked up from germline, CDR1 is MNHEY and CDR2 is SVGEGT.

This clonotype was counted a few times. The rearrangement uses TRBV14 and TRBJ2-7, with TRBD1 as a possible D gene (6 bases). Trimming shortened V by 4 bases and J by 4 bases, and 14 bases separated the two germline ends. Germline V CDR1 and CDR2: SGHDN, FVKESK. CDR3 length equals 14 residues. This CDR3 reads CASSRNIQGYEQYF. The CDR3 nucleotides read TGTGCCAGCAGCCGCAATATACAGGGATACGAGCAGTACTTC.

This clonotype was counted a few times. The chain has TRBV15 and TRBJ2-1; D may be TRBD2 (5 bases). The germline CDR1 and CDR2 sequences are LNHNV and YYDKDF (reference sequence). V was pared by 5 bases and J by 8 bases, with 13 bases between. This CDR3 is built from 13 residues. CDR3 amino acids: CATSDREEDEQFF. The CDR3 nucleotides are TGTGCCACCAGCGACCGGGAAGAGGATGAGCAGTTCTTC.

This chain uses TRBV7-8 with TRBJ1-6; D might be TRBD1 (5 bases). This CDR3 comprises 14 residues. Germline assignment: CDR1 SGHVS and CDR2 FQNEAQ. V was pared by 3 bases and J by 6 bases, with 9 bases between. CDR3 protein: CASSFGGVNSPLHF. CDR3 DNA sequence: TGTGCCAGCAGCTTCGGGGGGGTTAATTCACCCCTCCACTTT.

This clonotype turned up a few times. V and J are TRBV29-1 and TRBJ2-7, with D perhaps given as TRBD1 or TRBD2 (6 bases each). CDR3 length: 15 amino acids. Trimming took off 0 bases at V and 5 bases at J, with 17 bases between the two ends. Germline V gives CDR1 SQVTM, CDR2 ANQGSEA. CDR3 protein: CSVEDPGGRVNEQYF. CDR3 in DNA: TGCAGCGTTGAAGATCCCGGGGGCAGGGTAAACGAGCAGTACTTC.

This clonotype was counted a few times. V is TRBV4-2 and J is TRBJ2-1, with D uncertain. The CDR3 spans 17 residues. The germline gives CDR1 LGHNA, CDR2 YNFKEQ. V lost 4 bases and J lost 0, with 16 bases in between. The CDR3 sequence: CASSRQGRSASYNEQFF. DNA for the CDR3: TGTGCCAGCAGCCGGCAAGGACGGAGCGCCTCCTACAATGAGCAGTTCTTC.

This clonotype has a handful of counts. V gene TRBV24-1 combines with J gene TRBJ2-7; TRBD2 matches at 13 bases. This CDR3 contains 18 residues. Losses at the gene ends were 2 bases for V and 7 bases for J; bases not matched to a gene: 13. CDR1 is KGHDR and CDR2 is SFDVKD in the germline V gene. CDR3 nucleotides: TGTGCCACCAGTGATTCAACAAGGACTAGCGGGAGAATGGGAGAGCAGTACTTC. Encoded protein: CATSDSTRTSGRMGEQYF.

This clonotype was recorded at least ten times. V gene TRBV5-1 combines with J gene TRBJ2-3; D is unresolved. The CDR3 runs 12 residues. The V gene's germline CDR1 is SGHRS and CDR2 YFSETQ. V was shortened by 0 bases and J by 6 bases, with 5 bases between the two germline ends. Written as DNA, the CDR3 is TGCGCCAGCAGCTTGGTTGGGGATACGCAGTATTTT. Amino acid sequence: CASSLVGDTQYF. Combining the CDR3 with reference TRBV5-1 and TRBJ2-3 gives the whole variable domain KAGVTQTPRYLIKTRGQQVTLSCSPISGHRSVSWYQQTPGQGLQFLFEYFSETQRNKGNFPGRFSGRQFSNSRSEMNVSTLELGDSALYLCASSLVGDTQYFGPGTRLTVL.

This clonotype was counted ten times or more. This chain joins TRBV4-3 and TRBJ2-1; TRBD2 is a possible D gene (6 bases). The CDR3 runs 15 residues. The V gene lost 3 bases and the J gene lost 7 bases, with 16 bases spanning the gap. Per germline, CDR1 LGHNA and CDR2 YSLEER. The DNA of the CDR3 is TGCGCCAGCAGCCAGTCCGGGATGGAGGGAAATGAGCAGTTCTTC. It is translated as CASSQSGMEGNEQFF.

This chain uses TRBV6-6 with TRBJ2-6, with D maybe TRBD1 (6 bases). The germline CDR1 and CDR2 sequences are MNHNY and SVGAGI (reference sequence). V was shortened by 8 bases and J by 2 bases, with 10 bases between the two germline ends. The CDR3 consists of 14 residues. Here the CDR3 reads CASGGIAGANVLTF. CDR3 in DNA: TGTGCCAGCGGGGGCATAGCTGGGGCCAACGTCCTGACTTTC.

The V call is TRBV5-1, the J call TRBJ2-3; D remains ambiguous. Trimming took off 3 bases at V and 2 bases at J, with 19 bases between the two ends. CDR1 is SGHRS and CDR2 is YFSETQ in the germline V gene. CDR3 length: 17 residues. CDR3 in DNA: TGCGCCAGCAGCTCTGCCTCTGGGTACAGCTACACAGATACGCAGTATTTT. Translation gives CASSSASGYSYTDTQYF.

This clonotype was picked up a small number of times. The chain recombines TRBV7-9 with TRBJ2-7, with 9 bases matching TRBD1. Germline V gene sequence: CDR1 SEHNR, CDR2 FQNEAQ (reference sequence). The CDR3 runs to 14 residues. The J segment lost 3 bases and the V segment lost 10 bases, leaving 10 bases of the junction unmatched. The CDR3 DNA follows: TGTGCCACCGAAGGGGGGACAGGGTACTACGAGCAGTACTTC. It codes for CATEGGTGYYEQYF. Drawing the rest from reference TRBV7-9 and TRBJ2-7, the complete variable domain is DTGVSQNPRHKITKRGQNVTFRCDPISEHNRLYWYRQTLGQGPEFLTYFQNEAQLEKSRLLSDRFSAERPKGSFSTLEIQRTEQGDSAMYLCATEGGTGYYEQYFGPGTRLTVT.

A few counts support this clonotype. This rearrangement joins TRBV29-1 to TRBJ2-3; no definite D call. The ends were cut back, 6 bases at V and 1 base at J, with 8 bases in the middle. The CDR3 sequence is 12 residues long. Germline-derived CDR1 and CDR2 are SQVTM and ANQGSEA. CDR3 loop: CSVMDGTDTQYF. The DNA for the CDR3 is TGCAGCGTAATGGACGGCACAGATACGCAGTATTTT.

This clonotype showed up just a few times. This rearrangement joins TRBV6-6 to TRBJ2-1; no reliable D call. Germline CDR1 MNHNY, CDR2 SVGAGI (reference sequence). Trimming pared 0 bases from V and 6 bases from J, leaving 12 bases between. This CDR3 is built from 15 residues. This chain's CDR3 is CASSYSGVPLNEQFF. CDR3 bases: TGTGCCAGCAGTTACTCTGGGGTCCCCCTCAATGAGCAGTTCTTC.

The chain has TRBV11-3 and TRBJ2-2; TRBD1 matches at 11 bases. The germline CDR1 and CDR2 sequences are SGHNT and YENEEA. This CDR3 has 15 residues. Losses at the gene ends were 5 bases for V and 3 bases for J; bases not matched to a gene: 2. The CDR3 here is CASSVGQGDTGELFF. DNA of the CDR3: TGTGCCAGCAGCGTGGGACAGGGGGACACCGGGGAGCTGTTTTTT.

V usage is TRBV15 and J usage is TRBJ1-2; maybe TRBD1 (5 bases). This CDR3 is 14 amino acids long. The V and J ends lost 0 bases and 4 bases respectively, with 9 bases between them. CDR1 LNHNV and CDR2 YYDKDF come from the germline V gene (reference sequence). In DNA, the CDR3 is TGTGCCACCAGCAGAGAAGGGGTGGGCTATGGCTACACCTTC. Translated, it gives CATSREGVGYGYTF. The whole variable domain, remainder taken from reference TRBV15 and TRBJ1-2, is DAMVIQNPRYQVTQFGKPVTLSCSQTLNHNVMYWYQQKSSQAPKLLFHYYDKDFNNEADTPDNFQSRRPNTSFCFLDIRSPGLGDTAMYLCATSREGVGYGYTFGSGTRLTVV.

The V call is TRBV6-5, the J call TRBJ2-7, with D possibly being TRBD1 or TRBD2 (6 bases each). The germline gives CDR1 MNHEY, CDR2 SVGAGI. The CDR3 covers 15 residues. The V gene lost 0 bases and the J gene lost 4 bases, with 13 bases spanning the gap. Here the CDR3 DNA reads TGTGCCAGCAGTTACTCGACGCAGGGGAGGTACGAGCAGTACTTC. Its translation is CASSYSTQGRYEQYF.

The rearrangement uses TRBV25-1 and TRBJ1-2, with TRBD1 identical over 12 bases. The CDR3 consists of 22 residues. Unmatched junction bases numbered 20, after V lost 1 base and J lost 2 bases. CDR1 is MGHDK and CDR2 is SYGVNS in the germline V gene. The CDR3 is CASSESDGTGGSRSLLNYGYTF. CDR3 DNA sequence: TGTGCCAGCAGTGAATCCGATGGGACAGGGGGCTCAAGGTCGCTTCTGAACTATGGCTACACCTTC.

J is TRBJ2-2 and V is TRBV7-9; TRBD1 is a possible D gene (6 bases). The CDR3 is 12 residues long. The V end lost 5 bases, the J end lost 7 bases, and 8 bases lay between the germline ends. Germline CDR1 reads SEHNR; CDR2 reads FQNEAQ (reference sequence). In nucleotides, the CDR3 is TGTGCCAGCAGCCGACAGGACGGGGAGCTGTTTTTT. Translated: CASSRQDGELFF.

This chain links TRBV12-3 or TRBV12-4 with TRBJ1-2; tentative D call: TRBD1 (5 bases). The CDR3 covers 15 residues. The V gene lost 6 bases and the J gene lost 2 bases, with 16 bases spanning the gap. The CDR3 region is CASRPSGGGNYGYTF. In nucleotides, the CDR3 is TGTGCCAGCAGACCGTCCGGGGGGGGAAACTATGGCTACACCTTC.

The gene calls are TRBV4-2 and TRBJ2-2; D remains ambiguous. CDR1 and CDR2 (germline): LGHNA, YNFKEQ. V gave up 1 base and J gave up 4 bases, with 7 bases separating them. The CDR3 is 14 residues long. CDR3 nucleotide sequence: TGTGCCAGCAGCCAAGGCACTGTCACCGGGGAGCTGTTTTTT. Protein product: CASSQGTVTGELFF.

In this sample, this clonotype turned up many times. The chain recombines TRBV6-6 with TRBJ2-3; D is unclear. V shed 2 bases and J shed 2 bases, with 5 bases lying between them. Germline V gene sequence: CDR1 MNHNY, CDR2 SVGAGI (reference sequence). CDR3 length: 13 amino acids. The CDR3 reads CASSYDSTDTQYF. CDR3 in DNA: TGTGCCAGCAGTTACGATTCCACAGATACGCAGTATTTT.

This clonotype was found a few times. The CDR3 bases are TGTGCCTGGAGTCGAGACAGGGACCTTAACACCGGGGAGCTGTTTTTT. The encoded protein is CAWSRDRDLNTGELFF. The chain combines TRBV30 with TRBJ2-2, with 7 bases identical to TRBD1. Germline V gene sequence: CDR1 GTSNPN, CDR2 SVGIG (reference sequence). J lost 2 bases, V lost 2 bases, and 8 bases had no gene match. The length of the CDR3 is 16 residues.